This T cell receptor (beta chain) was obtained from a study of T-cell reconstitution after alpha-beta-depleted transplantation in children. Study-wide results and caveats: About two months after transplant, alpha-beta T cells reportedly came from several hundred expanded graft clones.

The V gene lost 0 bases and the J gene lost 0 bases, with 12 bases spanning the gap. The CDR3 totals 16 residues. Per the germline V gene, CDR1 is SGHDT and CDR2 is YYEEEE. The TCRbeta library was prepared with unique molecular identifiers. TCRdb processed the PCR reads anew with MiXCR; each CDR3 protein has one entry. The table lists 350,000 to 500,000 distinct CDR3 sequences, 43% of them singletons. This clonotype was seen ten or more times. Its antigen is unknown. The material was PBMCs, obtained before TCRalphabeta/CD19-depleted stem cell transplant. The chain couples TRBV5-6 to TRBJ1-1; perhaps TRBD1 as D (6 bases). The source is a girl under 10 years old with aplastic anemia, due to receive a stem cell transplant. The CDR3 spells CASSLVSGALNTEAFF. The CDR3 DNA is TGTGCCAGCAGCTTGGTATCAGGGGCCCTGAACACTGAAGCTTTCTTT. The complete variable domain, with remaining parts taken from reference TRBV5-6 and TRBJ1-1, reads DAGVTQSPTHLIKTRGQQVTLRCSPKSGHDTVSWYQQALGQGPQFIFQYYEEEERQRGNFPDRFSGHQFPNYSSELNVNALLLGDSALYLCASSLVSGALNTEAFFGQGTRLTVV.